Presented here are 14 T cell receptor beta chains from one specimen sequenced in a study of blood T cells in healthy people across ages. Primers used in a second PCR of roughly 7 to 12 cycles were a sample-barcoded 5' primer and a J-beta primer mix. One entry per CDR3 protein results from TCRdb running MiXCR on the 5' RACE reads. In the table there are about 670,000 distinct CDR3 sequences, over 40% of which are singletons. Sequenced material: blood. The receptors come from a man at least 80 years old in good health.

This clonotype was seen a single time. The CDR3 DNA sequence: TGTGCCAGCAGGGTAGCGTTCGGGGGGAATGAGCAGTTCTTC. It translates to CASRVAFGGNEQFF. The chain joins TRBV7-9 to TRBJ2-1, with TRBD2 matching over 7 bases. V trimming: 6 bases; J trimming: 7 bases; junction bases outside the gene matches: 9. Germline CDR1 SEHNR, CDR2 FQNEAQ (reference sequence). The CDR3 contains 14 residues.

V is TRBV6-2 or TRBV6-3 and J is TRBJ2-7; no firm D call. The germline V gene encodes CDR1 MNHEY and CDR2 SVGEGT. This CDR3 contains 14 residues. Trimming pared 6 bases from V and 0 bases from J, leaving 12 bases between. This CDR3 is CASSLPTASYEQYF. The CDR3 DNA sequence: TGTGCCAGCAGCCTTCCCACAGCCTCCTACGAGCAGTACTTC.

The V call is TRBV20-1, the J call TRBJ2-7; no definite D call. Germline values: CDR1 DFQATT, CDR2 SNEGSKA (reference sequence). This CDR3 spans 13 amino acids. V lost 4 bases to trimming and J lost 3 bases, with 13 bases between them. The CDR3 DNA follows: TGCAGTGCTACTGGGTCCGGGCACTACGAGCAGTACTTC. As protein: CSATGSGHYEQYF.

The chain employs TRBV6-2 or TRBV6-3 and TRBJ2-3, with D unclear. This CDR3 has 14 residues. Germline V gene lookup returns CDR1 MNHEY and CDR2 SVGEGT. V was cut by 2 bases and J by 3 bases, with 9 bases left in between. In DNA, the CDR3 is TGTGCCAGCAGTTACGTCCGGCAAACAGATACGCAGTATTTT. The encoded protein is CASSYVRQTDTQYF.

The chain has TRBV21-1 and TRBJ2-4. Gene TRBJ2-7 matches the end of the DNA better, so the J call may be wrong. TRBV21-1 is deemed a pseudogene. CDR3 length: 12 residues. The CDR3 here is CASSKAPYEQYF. For the CDR3, the DNA is TGTGCCAGCAGCAAAGCACCCTACGAGCAGTACTTC.

Details on this clonotype: The germline gene is not matched at one end of the junction; a read error may be the cause. The V call is TRBV5-1, the J call TRBJ1-6; D is unclear. Germline V gene lookup returns CDR1 SGHRS and CDR2 YFSETQ. The CDR3 has 15 residues. The CDR3 nucleotides read TGCACCAGCAGCTCGGACTCCCGGCCCAATTCACCCCTCCACTTT. It translates to CTSSSDSRPNSPLHF.

This clonotype was seen many times. The chain has TRBV18 and TRBJ1-1; D gene unclear. The germline V and J ends were trimmed by 4 bases and 1 base, with 10 bases remaining between them. CDR1 is KGHSH, CDR2 LQKENI, per germline. The CDR3 totals 14 residues. CDR3 protein: CASSLGRGNTEAFF. The CDR3 DNA follows: TGTGCCAGCTCACTCGGACGGGGGAACACTGAAGCTTTCTTT.

V and J are TRBV5-5 and TRBJ2-3; D is unresolved. V lost 4 bases and J 4 bases, leaving 13 bases between the germline ends. The length of the CDR3 is 14 residues. Germline CDR1 is SGHKS and CDR2 is YYEKEE (reference sequence). The CDR3 spells CASSPSLSADTQYF. In DNA form, the CDR3 reads TGTGCCAGCAGCCCTTCTCTGTCGGCAGATACGCAGTATTTT. Full variable domain (rest looked up from reference TRBV5-5 and TRBJ2-3): DAGVTQSPTHLIKTRGQQVTLRCSPISGHKSVSWYQQVLGQGPQFIFQYYEKEERGRGNFPDRFSARQFPNYSSELNVNALLLGDSALYLCASSPSLSADTQYFGPGTRLTVL.

This clonotype was detected once. The chain employs TRBV14 and TRBJ2-7; 8 bases agree with TRBD1. J gave up 3 bases and V 3 bases, and 10 bases lay outside the gene matches. The CDR3 is 16 amino acids. Per the germline V gene, CDR1 is SGHDN and CDR2 is FVKESK. DNA of the CDR3: TGTGCCAGCAGCCATTCCAACCTACAGGGGGGCTACGAGCAGTACTTC. Its protein product is CASSHSNLQGGYEQYF.

The chain links TRBV7-2 to TRBJ2-1; no reliable D call. CDR1 is SGHTA and CDR2 is FQGNSA in the germline V gene. This CDR3 contains 18 residues. Trimming shortened V by 2 bases and J by 7 bases, and 24 bases separated the two germline ends. The chain's CDR3 is CASSLISSPAIGSNEQFF. Here the CDR3 DNA reads TGTGCCAGCAGCTTAATAAGTTCGCCAGCAATAGGTAGTAATGAGCAGTTCTTC.

The gene calls are TRBV5-1 and TRBJ1-2; D not certain. This CDR3 is 11 amino acids long. V shed 6 bases and J shed 10 bases, with 13 bases lying between them. In germline, CDR1 is SGHRS, CDR2 YFSETQ. The CDR3 DNA is TGCGCCAGCAAAAACTCGGGGTACTACACCTTC. This gives the protein CASKNSGYYTF.

The V and J genes are TRBV7-9 and TRBJ2-3; D is perhaps TRBD2 (7 bases). Deletions cut 5 bases from V and 5 bases from J, with 17 bases between. CDR3 size: 15 residues. CDR1 and CDR2 (germline): SEHNR, FQNEAQ (reference sequence). DNA for the CDR3: TGTGCCAGCAGCCAGTTAGGGGGGGCCATAGATACGCAGTATTTT. Amino acid sequence: CASSQLGGAIDTQYF. The full variable domain, completed using reference TRBV7-9 and TRBJ2-3, is DTGVSQNPRHKITKRGQNVTFRCDPISEHNRLYWYRQTLGQGPEFLTYFQNEAQLEKSRLLSDRFSAERPKGSFSTLEIQRTEQGDSAMYLCASSQLGGAIDTQYFGPGTRLTVL.

This clonotype has a handful of counts. J is TRBJ2-7 and V is TRBV20-1; D not certain. Germline V CDR1 and CDR2: DFQATT, SNEGSKA (reference sequence). The CDR3 extends over 11 amino acids. Trimming stripped 3 bases from V and 6 bases from J, with 9 bases between. CDR3 DNA: TGCAGTGCTAGTGGCAGGTGCGAGCAGTACTTC. It is translated as CSASGRCEQYF.

This clonotype showed up many times. The V and J genes are TRBV29-1 and TRBJ2-1, with D unclear. Germline lookup yields CDR1 SQVTM and CDR2 ANQGSEA. The CDR3 runs 12 residues. Trimming shortened V by 8 bases and J by 0 bases, and 8 bases separated the two germline ends. CDR3 nucleotides: TGCAGCCCTCGATCCTCCTACAATGAGCAGTTCTTC. It codes for CSPRSSYNEQFF.